This TCR beta chain was observed in a study of blood T cell repertoires in COVID-19. Study context: Acute-phase and convalescent COVID-19 samples originated in the United States, Italy and Spain. PBMCs, B-cell-depleted T cells, or T cells were the source of the cDNA or gDNA that made up the material.

The V end lost 6 bases, the J end lost 4 bases, and 14 bases lay between the germline ends. The CDR3 sequence is 13 residues long. The germline V gene has CDR1 SGHRS and CDR2 YFSETQ. This clone occurred once. As originally analysed: Amplifying reference gene primers gave estimates of nucleated cell counts. The method was immunoSEQ multiplex PCR; TCRdb's version includes in-frame clones alone and lacks a portion of them. V and J calls and clone size come straight from that table; D and trimming were deduced from the DNA. Of about 190,000 clones in the sample, around 86% were seen once. The sample consisted of peripheral blood. The receptor was isolated from a middle-aged woman with acute or convalescent COVID-19. V usage is TRBV5-1 and J usage is TRBJ2-7, with a possible D match to TRBD2 (5 bases). The CDR3 here is CASTRASTYEQYF. DNA of the CDR3: TGCGCCAGCACGCGGGCCAGCACTTACGAGCAGTACTTC.